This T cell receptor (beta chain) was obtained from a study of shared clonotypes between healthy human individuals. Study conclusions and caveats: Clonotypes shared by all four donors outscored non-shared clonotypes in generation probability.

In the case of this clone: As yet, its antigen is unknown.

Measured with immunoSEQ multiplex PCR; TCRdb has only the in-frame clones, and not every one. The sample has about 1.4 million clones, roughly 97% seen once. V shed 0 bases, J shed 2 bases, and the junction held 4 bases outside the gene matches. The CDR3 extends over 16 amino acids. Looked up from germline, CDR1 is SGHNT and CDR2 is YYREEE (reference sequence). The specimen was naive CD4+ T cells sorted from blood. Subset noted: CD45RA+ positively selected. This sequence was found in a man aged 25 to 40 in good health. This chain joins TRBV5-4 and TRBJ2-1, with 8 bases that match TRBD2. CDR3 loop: CASSLEAGETYNEQFF. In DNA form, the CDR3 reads TGTGCCAGCAGCTTGGAAGCGGGAGAAACCTACAATGAGCAGTTCTTC.